This T cell receptor (beta chain) was captured in a study of a mutant IDH1 vaccine in newly diagnosed glioma. The overall study: Patients were started on vaccination 4-6 weeks after radiotherapy alone, or with temozolomide cycles.

Assay used: immunoSEQ multiplex PCR; TCRdb lists only in-frame clones, some missing. The data show tens of thousands of clones, approximately 81% seen once. The CDR3 loop spans 15 amino acids. The germline CDR1 and CDR2 sequences are MNHNY and SVGAGI (reference sequence). The V end was cut by 6 bases, the J end by 3 bases, with 17 bases between. Comments on this clone: Its specificity is not known.

Sample time point: week 35, safety follow-up. The study gave 300 ug of mutant IDH1 20-mer peptide per vaccine dose, with topical imiquimod. Patients, over weeks 1, 3, 5, 7, 11, 15, 19 and 23, received a total of eight vaccinations. The chain has TRBV6-6 and TRBJ1-2, with D possibly being TRBD1 (6 bases). Sequenced here: PBMCs, sampled from a glioma patient whose treatment included an IDH1 peptide vaccine. The clonotype was recovered from a woman in her 40s with glioma. Some clones in this sample may be carry-over from other donors' samples. The CDR3 is CASSLRQDAHYGYTF. As DNA, the CDR3 is TGTGCCAGCAGCCTCAGACAGGATGCTCACTATGGCTACACCTTC.